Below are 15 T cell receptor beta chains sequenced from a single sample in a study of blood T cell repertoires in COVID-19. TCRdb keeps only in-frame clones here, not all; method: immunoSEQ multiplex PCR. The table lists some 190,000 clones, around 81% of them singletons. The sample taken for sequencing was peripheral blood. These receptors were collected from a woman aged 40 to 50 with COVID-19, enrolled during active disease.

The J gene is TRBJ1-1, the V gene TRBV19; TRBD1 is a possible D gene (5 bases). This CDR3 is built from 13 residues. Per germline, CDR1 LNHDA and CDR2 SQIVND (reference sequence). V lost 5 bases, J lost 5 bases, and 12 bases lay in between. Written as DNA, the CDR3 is TGTGCCAGTAGTGGGAAGGGGTTAACTGAAGCTTTCTTT. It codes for CASSGKGLTEAFF.

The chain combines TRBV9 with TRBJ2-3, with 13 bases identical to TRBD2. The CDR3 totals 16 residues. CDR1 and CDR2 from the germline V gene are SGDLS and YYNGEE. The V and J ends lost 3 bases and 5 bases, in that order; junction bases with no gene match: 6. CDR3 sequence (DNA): TGTGCCAGCAGCGCTACTAGCGGGGGGGCCGAAGATACGCAGTATTTT. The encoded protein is CASSATSGGAEDTQYF.

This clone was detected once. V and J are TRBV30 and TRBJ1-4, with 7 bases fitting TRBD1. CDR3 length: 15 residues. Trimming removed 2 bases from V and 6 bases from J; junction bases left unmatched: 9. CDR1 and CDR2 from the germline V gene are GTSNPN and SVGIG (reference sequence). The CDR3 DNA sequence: TGTGCCTGGAGTTCACGGGACAGACTTGATGAAAAACTGTTTTTT. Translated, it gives CAWSSRDRLDEKLFF.

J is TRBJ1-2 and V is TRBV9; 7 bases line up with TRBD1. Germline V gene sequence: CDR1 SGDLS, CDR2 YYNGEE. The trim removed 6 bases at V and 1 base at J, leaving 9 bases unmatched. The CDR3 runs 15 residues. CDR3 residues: CASTRDSNFNYGYTF. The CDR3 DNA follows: TGTGCCAGCACCCGGGACAGCAATTTTAACTATGGCTACACCTTC.

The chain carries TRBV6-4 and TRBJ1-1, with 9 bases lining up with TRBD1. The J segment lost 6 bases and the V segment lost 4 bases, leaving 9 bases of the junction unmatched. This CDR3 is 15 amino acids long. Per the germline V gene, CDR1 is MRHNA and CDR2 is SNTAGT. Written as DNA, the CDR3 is TGTGCCAGCAGTGCCCGACAGGGGGAATTGCCTGAAGCTTTCTTT. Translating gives CASSARQGELPEAFF.

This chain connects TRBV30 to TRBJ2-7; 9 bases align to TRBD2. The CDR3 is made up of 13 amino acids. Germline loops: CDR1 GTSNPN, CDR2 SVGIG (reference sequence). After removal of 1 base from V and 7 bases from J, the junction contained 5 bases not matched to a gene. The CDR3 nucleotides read TGTGCCTGGAGTGGACGCGGGAGGGGGGAGCAGTACTTC. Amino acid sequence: CAWSGRGRGEQYF.

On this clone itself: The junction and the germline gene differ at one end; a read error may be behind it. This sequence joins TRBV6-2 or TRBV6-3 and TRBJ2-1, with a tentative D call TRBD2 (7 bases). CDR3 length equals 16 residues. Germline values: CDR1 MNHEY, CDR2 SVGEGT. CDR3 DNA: TGTGCCAGCAGTCCAAATTCGGGGGGCTTGTACAATGTGCAGTTCTTC. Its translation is CASSPNSGGLYNVQFF.

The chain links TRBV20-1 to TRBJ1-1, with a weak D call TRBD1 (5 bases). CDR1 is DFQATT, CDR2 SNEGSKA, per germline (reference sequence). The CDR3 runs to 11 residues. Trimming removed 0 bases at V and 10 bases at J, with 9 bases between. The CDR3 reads CSARDAGGAFF. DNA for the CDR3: TGCAGTGCTAGAGATGCGGGGGGAGCTTTCTTT.

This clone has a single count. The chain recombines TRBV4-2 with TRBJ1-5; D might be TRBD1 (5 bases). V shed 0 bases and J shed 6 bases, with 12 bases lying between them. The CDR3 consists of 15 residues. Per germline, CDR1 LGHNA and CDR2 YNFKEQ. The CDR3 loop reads CASSQDPGVGQPQHF. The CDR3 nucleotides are TGTGCCAGCAGCCAAGATCCGGGGGTTGGTCAGCCCCAGCATTTT.

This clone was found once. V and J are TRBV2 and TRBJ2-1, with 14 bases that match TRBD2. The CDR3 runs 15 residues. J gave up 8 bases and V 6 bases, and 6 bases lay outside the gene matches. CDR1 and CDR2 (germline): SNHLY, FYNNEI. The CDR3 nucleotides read TGTGCCAGCAGGGGACTAGCGGGAGCCGGGGATGAGCAGTTCTTC. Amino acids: CASRGLAGAGDEQFF.

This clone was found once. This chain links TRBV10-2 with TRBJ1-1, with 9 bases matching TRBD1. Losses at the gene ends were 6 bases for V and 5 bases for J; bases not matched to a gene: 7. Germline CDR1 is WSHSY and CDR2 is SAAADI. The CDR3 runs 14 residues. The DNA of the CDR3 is TGCGCCAGCAGCGAGGGACAGGGCGGTACTGAAGCTTTCTTT. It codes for CASSEGQGGTEAFF.

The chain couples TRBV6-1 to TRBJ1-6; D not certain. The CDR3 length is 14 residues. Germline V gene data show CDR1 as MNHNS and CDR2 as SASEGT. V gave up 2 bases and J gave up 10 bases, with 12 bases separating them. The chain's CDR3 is CASSERGFGSPLHF. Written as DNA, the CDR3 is TGTGCCAGCAGTGAACGGGGTTTTGGGTCACCCCTCCACTTT.

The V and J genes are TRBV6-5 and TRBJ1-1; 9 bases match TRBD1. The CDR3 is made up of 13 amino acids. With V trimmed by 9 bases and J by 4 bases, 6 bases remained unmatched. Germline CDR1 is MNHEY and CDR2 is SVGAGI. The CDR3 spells CASRTGEGTEAFF. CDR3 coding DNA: TGTGCCAGTAGGACAGGGGAAGGCACTGAAGCTTTCTTT.

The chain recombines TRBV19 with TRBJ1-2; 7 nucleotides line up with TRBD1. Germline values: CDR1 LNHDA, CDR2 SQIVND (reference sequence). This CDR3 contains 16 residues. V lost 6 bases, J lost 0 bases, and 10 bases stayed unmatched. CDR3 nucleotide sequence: TGTGCCAGTAGGATAAAGACAGGGATGGCTAACTATGGCTACACCTTC. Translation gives CASRIKTGMANYGYTF.

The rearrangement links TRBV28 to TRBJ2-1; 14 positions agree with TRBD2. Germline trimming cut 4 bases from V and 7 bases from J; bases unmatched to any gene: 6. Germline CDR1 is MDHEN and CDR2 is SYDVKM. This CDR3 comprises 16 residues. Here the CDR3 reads CASSYGTSGRSNEQFF. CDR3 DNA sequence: TGTGCCAGCAGTTACGGGACTAGCGGGAGATCTAATGAGCAGTTCTTC.